Here is one TCR beta chain with its context. These data are taken from a study of blood T cell repertoires in COVID-19. Turning to the study itself: The United States, Italy and Spain provided the acute and convalescent COVID-19 samples. PBMCs, B-cell-depleted T cells, or T cells provided the cDNA or gDNA that made up the material.

This CDR3 region has 16 residues. The V gene lost 0 bases and the J gene lost 5 bases, with 17 bases spanning the gap. Germline V gives CDR1 SGDLS, CDR2 YYNGEE. Original handling: The authors estimated nucleated cell counts from reference gene primer amplification. Clones were sequenced by immunoSEQ multiplex PCR, and TCRdb holds only the in-frame ones, with some missing. D and trimming were read from the DNA, whereas the V and J calls and clone size are those reported in that table. This table has fewer than 20,000 clones, around 90% appearing once. The sample taken for sequencing was peripheral blood. This receptor was taken from a human donor in a cohort sampled during active COVID-19. The chain carries TRBV9 and TRBJ1-1, with D unclear. DNA of the CDR3: TGTGCCAGCAGCGTAGTGGCCGGGGTGCGGACGACTGAAGCTTTCTTT. Amino acid sequence: CASSVVAGVRTTEAFF.